The rows below give T cell receptor beta chains drawn from one sample of a study of beta chain features in type 1 diabetes. Data came from immunoSEQ multiplex PCR; TCRdb stores just in-frame clones and leaves some out. The sample yields 200,000 to 300,000 clones, roughly 22% seen once. The sequencing input was naive CD4+ T cells from blood. The source is a woman aged 40-49 years with type 1 diabetes. CDR3s include the opening cysteine and the closing phenylalanine or tryptophan. D genes are given only for firm matches. Clone sizes are given selectively: once, few, many, or a class where the clone is expanded.

cdr3_nt,cdr3_aa,v_call,j_call,clone_size,d_call
TGTGCCAGCAGCCCGAGGGGGGCCAACGTCCTGACTTTC,CASSPRGANVLTF,TRBV7-2,TRBJ2-6,.,.
TGCGCCAGCAGCCCAAGAAACAGTCTTTCAGGGGAGCTGTTTTTT,CASSPRNSLSGELFF,TRBV4-1,TRBJ2-2,few,.
TGTGCCAGCAGCTTGGTAGGGGCCCGGGAGACCCAGTACTTC,CASSLVGARETQYF,TRBV5-6,TRBJ2-5,.,.
TGTGCCAGCAGCTTAGTTCCGCTAGCGGGAGCTAATGAGCAGTTCTTC,CASSLVPLAGANEQFF,TRBV7-6,TRBJ2-1,.,TRBD2
TGTGCTAGTGGTTTAACAGACAGGCCTAACTATGGCTACACCTTC,CASGLTDRPNYGYTF,TRBV12-5,TRBJ1-2,.,.
TGTGCCAGCAGCGTAGAGGAGGGATATGGCTACACCTTC,CASSVEEGYGYTF,TRBV9,TRBJ1-2,once,.
TGTGCCAGCAGCTTAGGTCCGCGGGAGGGGTACGAGCAGTACTTC,CASSLGPREGYEQYF,TRBV7-2,TRBJ2-7,few,TRBD2
TGTGCCTGGAGCGACAGGGTTACCTACGAGCAGTACTTC,CAWSDRVTYEQYF,TRBV30,TRBJ2-7,.,TRBD1
TGTGCCAGCAGCCGCGGGGGGACCCTAGCCAAAAACATTCAGTACTTC,CASSRGGTLAKNIQYF,TRBV28,TRBJ2-4,.,TRBD2
TGTGCCAGCAGTCCCCGTGAGAGTCCTAGCACAGATACGCAGTATTTT,CASSPRESPSTDTQYF,TRBV27,TRBJ2-3,.,.
TGTGCCAGTAGCAACGGCCCTTGGACTGATAGCAATCAGCCCCAGCATTTT,CASSNGPWTDSNQPQHF,TRBV19,TRBJ1-5,few,.
TGTGCCACCGGAAGGGAGAGGGATGAGCAGTTCTTC,CATGRERDEQFF,TRBV9,TRBJ2-1,.,.
TGTGCCAGCAGCTTACGACAGGAAGGCACTGAAGCTTTCTTT,CASSLRQEGTEAFF,TRBV7-9,TRBJ1-1,few,.
TGTGCCAGCAGCGAACTTCAGGGCCTCCGAAGCACAGATACGCAGTATTTT,CASSELQGLRSTDTQYF,TRBV9,TRBJ2-3,.,.
TGCGCCAGCAGCCAAGAGGGCTTAGATGGCTACACCTTC,CASSQEGLDGYTF,TRBV4-3,TRBJ1-2,few,.
TGTGCCAGCAGTCTAGGGACAGGGGGCGCCGAGCAGTACTTC,CASSLGTGGAEQYF,TRBV6-6,TRBJ2-7,few,TRBD1
TGTGCCTGGAGTGTAGGGGCTTCCGGTGGCTACACCTTC,CAWSVGASGGYTF,TRBV30,TRBJ1-2,.,.
TGTGCCAGCTCACCCGAGACAGGGGGCCAAGAGACCCAGTACTTC,CASSPETGGQETQYF,TRBV18,TRBJ2-5,few,TRBD1
TGTGCCAGCTCACCGCGCCGGGTCCCCGACGATGGCTACACCTTC,CASSPRRVPDDGYTF,TRBV18,TRBJ1-2,.,.
TGTGCCAGCAGCCTACTGACAGGTGGAACTCCCTACGAGCAGTACTTC,CASSLLTGGTPYEQYF,TRBV28,TRBJ2-7,.,.
TGTGCCAGCAGTGCGAGCAACAGGTTTAATTCACCCCTCCACTTT,CASSASNRFNSPLHF,TRBV5-6,TRBJ1-6,.,.
TGTGCCAGCAGTGCCCAGGCGACCACTGAAGCTTTCTTT,CASSAQATTEAFF,TRBV7-9,TRBJ1-1,few,.
TGTGCCAGCAGCCCAGGGGGAAGGCAAGAGACCCAGTACTTC,CASSPGGRQETQYF,TRBV5-8,TRBJ2-5,few,TRBD1
TGCGCCAGCAGCGCCGGGACAGCAAATCAGCCCCAGCATTTT,CASSAGTANQPQHF,TRBV5-1,TRBJ1-5,few,TRBD1
TGTGCCAGCTCACCGCTAGCGGGGACCTACAATGAGCAGTTCTTC,CASSPLAGTYNEQFF,TRBV18,TRBJ2-1,.,TRBD2
TGCGCCAGCAGCTTGGACAGGGGAGTAGGCACAGATACGCAGTATTTT,CASSLDRGVGTDTQYF,TRBV5-1,TRBJ2-3,few,TRBD1
TGCAGCGCAGGAGGACAGTCGAACACTGAAGCTTTCTTT,CSAGGQSNTEAFF,TRBV29-1,TRBJ1-1,.,.
TGTGCCAGCAGACAGGGCACAGATACGCAGTATTTT,CASRQGTDTQYF,TRBV2,TRBJ2-3,.,.
TGTGCCACCAGCGTCCACAGGGTCCAAGAGACCCAGTACTTC,CATSVHRVQETQYF,TRBV15,TRBJ2-5,.,.
TGCAGCGTCACGGAGGCCGGACAGTTAAAGGCTACCAGCTCCTACAATGAGCAGTTCTTC,CSVTEAGQLKATSSYNEQFF,TRBV29-1,TRBJ2-1,few,.
TGTGCCAGCAGTCGGCAGGCGAGCTCCTATAATTCACCCCTCCACTTT,CASSRQASSYNSPLHF,TRBV27,TRBJ1-6,.,.
TGTGCCAGCAGCGGGACACCTAGACAAGAGACCCAGTACTTC,CASSGTPRQETQYF,TRBV28,TRBJ2-5,.,.
TGTGCCAGCACTCTGACAGGGTCTGGGGCCAACGTCCTGACTTTC,CASTLTGSGANVLTF,TRBV2,TRBJ2-6,.,TRBD1
TGTGCCAGCAGCTTGGGACAGGGAAACTATGGCTACACCTTC,CASSLGQGNYGYTF,TRBV5-4,TRBJ1-2,.,TRBD1
TGTGCCAGCAGCCGCGGAGAGACCCAGTACTTC,CASSRGETQYF,TRBV7-2,TRBJ2-5,few,.
TGTGCCAGCAGCTTAAGGGACAGGGACGAGCAGTACTTC,CASSLRDRDEQYF,TRBV7-9,TRBJ2-7,.,TRBD1
TGTGCCAGTAGTCCGACAGTTGTGAACACTGAAGCTTTCTTT,CASSPTVVNTEAFF,TRBV19,TRBJ1-1,few,.
TGTGCCAGTGCCCACAGGGGAACCGGGGAGCTGTTTTTT,CASAHRGTGELFF,TRBV19,TRBJ2-2,.,TRBD1
TGTGCCAGCAGCTGGGCGGGACTTTCCACCGGGGAGCTGTTTTTT,CASSWAGLSTGELFF,TRBV11-1,TRBJ2-2,.,.
TGTGCCAGTAGTATAGCCCGGGTCTCACATCAGCCCCAGCATTTT,CASSIARVSHQPQHF,TRBV19,TRBJ1-5,few,.
TGTGCCAGTACGGTAGATAGAGGCAATCAGCCCCAGCATTTT,CASTVDRGNQPQHF,TRBV19,TRBJ1-5,.,.
TGTGCCAGCAGCTTAGTGTCGAGGGTAGGTGAGCAGTTCTTC,CASSLVSRVGEQFF,TRBV7-2,TRBJ2-1,few,.
TGCGCCAGCAGCTTACAGAGCTCTGGGGCCAACGTCCTGACTTTC,CASSLQSSGANVLTF,TRBV5-1,TRBJ2-6,.,.
TGTGCCAGCAGCTGGGGGAGGACAGGAATTGGTGAAAAACTGTTTTTT,CASSWGRTGIGEKLFF,TRBV7-9,TRBJ1-4,few,TRBD1
TGTGCCGGCGCCCTCGGGACAGGGTACGATGAGCAGTTCTTC,CAGALGTGYDEQFF,TRBV7-9,TRBJ2-1,few,TRBD1
TGCAGCGTTGAAACAGGCTATGGCTACACCTTC,CSVETGYGYTF,TRBV29-1,TRBJ1-2,few,.
TGTGCCTGGAAACCCGGGACTGGCCGTCCGTTCTACGAGCAGTACTTC,CAWKPGTGRPFYEQYF,TRBV30,TRBJ2-7,.,.
TGCAGCGTTGACATAGAAATTGAAGCTTTCTTT,CSVDIEIEAFF,TRBV29-1,TRBJ1-1,few,.
TGTGCCTGGATACGCAAAGAGCTTTTGAACACTGAAGCTTTCTTT,CAWIRKELLNTEAFF,TRBV30,TRBJ1-1,.,.
TGTGCCATCAGCCGACTAGCGGAGAGAGATACGCAGTATTTT,CAISRLAERDTQYF,TRBV10-3,TRBJ2-3,.,TRBD2
TGTGCCAGTCAAGAGGCGAGCTATGGCTACACCTTC,CASQEASYGYTF,TRBV28,TRBJ1-2,few,.
TGTGCCAGCAGCGCCGGGTTGAACACTGAAGCTTTCTTT,CASSAGLNTEAFF,TRBV9,TRBJ1-1,few,.
TGTGCCAGCAGCCAAGTAAGGGGGCCGAGAGGCGAGACCCAGTACTTC,CASSQVRGPRGETQYF,TRBV14,TRBJ2-5,.,TRBD1
TGTGCCAGCAGCACTAGGTGGGAGGGCCTTTACGAGCAGTACTTC,CASSTRWEGLYEQYF,TRBV28,TRBJ2-7,.,TRBD2